The rows below give T cell receptor beta chains drawn from one sample of a study of CD8+ T cells in alopecia areata. Here immunoSEQ multiplex PCR was the method, and the copy in TCRdb shows in-frame clones only, minus some. Here the sample spans some 42,000 clones, about nine tenths being singletons. The sequencing used CD8+ T cells sorted from blood, collected at week 24, from a patient treated with tofacitinib. The receptor source for this set is a human donor with alopecia areata. Both conserved end residues are part of each CDR3. A D gene is named only where the DNA matches it firmly. Clone size is stated in some rows and not others, as once, few, many or a class when expanded.

v_call: TRBV5-6
j_call: TRBJ2-1
clone_size: -
d_call: TRBD1
cdr3_nt: TGTGCCAGCAGCTCCACTAGGACAGGGTGGAATGAGCAGTTCTTC
cdr3_aa: CASSSTRTGWNEQFF

v_call: TRBV5-1
j_call: TRBJ2-3
clone_size: once
d_call: TRBD2
cdr3_nt: TGCGCCAGCAGCTGGTCCCGGGATCGGGGGGGCCTAGATACGCAGTATTTT
cdr3_aa: CASSWSRDRGGLDTQYF

v_call: TRBV9
j_call: TRBJ2-1
clone_size: once
d_call: TRBD1
cdr3_nt: TGTGCCAGCAGCGTAGAGGGACAGCCTAATGAGCAGTTCTTC
cdr3_aa: CASSVEGQPNEQFF

v_call: TRBV27
j_call: TRBJ2-1
clone_size: -
d_call: -
cdr3_nt: TGTGCCAGCAGTTTGGACAGTTCCTACAATGAGCAGTTCTTC
cdr3_aa: CASSLDSSYNEQFF

v_call: TRBV11-3
j_call: TRBJ2-7
clone_size: -
d_call: TRBD2
cdr3_nt: TGTGCCAGCAGCCCCAGCGGGGGGTCCTACGAGCAGTACTTC
cdr3_aa: CASSPSGGSYEQYF

v_call: TRBV27
j_call: TRBJ2-3
clone_size: -
d_call: -
cdr3_nt: TGTGCCAGCAGTTTATCGGACCTCAGCACAGATACGCAGTATTTT
cdr3_aa: CASSLSDLSTDTQYF

v_call: TRBV4-3
j_call: TRBJ2-7
clone_size: -
d_call: -
cdr3_nt: TGCGCCAGCAGCCAAGTACAGGATGGGTCCTACGAGCAGTACTTC
cdr3_aa: CASSQVQDGSYEQYF

v_call: TRBV7-9
j_call: TRBJ2-2
clone_size: few
d_call: -
cdr3_nt: TGTGCCAGCAGCCCAGAGAACACCGGGGAGCTGTTTTTT
cdr3_aa: CASSPENTGELFF

v_call: TRBV7-8
j_call: TRBJ2-7
clone_size: once
d_call: -
cdr3_nt: TGTGCCAGCAGCTTAGGGACGGCAGCCTACGAGCAGTACTTC
cdr3_aa: CASSLGTAAYEQYF

v_call: TRBV27
j_call: TRBJ2-7
clone_size: -
d_call: -
cdr3_nt: TGTGCCAGCGGAACAGGACTATCCTACGAGCAGTACTTC
cdr3_aa: CASGTGLSYEQYF

v_call: TRBV5-6
j_call: TRBJ1-1
clone_size: -
d_call: -
cdr3_nt: TGTGCCAGCAGCTTGGTGGGCCCACTGATGAACACTGAAGCTTTCTTT
cdr3_aa: CASSLVGPLMNTEAFF

v_call: TRBV6-5
j_call: TRBJ1-1
clone_size: -
d_call: -
cdr3_nt: TGTGCCAGCAGACTCGGGGCCACTGAAGCTTTCTTT
cdr3_aa: CASRLGATEAFF

v_call: TRBV27
j_call: TRBJ2-3
clone_size: -
d_call: -
cdr3_nt: TGTGCCAGCAGTTTAACAGATACGCAGTATTTT
cdr3_aa: CASSLTDTQYF

v_call: TRBV6-5
j_call: TRBJ2-2
clone_size: -
d_call: TRBD2
cdr3_nt: TGTGCCAGCAGTTATACGGGGGGAACCGGGGAGCTGTTTTTT
cdr3_aa: CASSYTGGTGELFF

v_call: TRBV6-4
j_call: TRBJ2-3
clone_size: few
d_call: -
cdr3_nt: TGTGCCAGCAGTGACTCAATAGAGAGGGATACGCAGTATTTT
cdr3_aa: CASSDSIERDTQYF

v_call: TRBV7-6
j_call: TRBJ2-1
clone_size: -
d_call: TRBD1
cdr3_nt: TGTGCCAGCAGCTTATGGACAGGGGGCTACAATGAGCAGTTCTTC
cdr3_aa: CASSLWTGGYNEQFF

v_call: TRBV6-1
j_call: TRBJ2-2
clone_size: -
d_call: -
cdr3_nt: TGTGCCAGCAGTGAATTCGTTCGGGGGGCTGGCACCGGGGAGCTGTTTTTT
cdr3_aa: CASSEFVRGAGTGELFF

v_call: TRBV7-9
j_call: TRBJ1-1
clone_size: -
d_call: -
cdr3_nt: TGTGCCAGCAGCGTGGAGTGGTTGAACACTGAAGCTTTCTTT
cdr3_aa: CASSVEWLNTEAFF

v_call: TRBV12-5
j_call: TRBJ2-3
clone_size: -
d_call: -
cdr3_nt: TGTGCTAGTGGTTTGGATAATTACTGGGATACGCAGTATTTT
cdr3_aa: CASGLDNYWDTQYF

v_call: TRBV7-6
j_call: TRBJ2-1
clone_size: -
d_call: -
cdr3_nt: TGTGCCAGCAGCTTAGCCGAATTATACAATGAGCAGTTCTTC
cdr3_aa: CASSLAELYNEQFF

v_call: TRBV13
j_call: TRBJ1-4
clone_size: -
d_call: -
cdr3_nt: TGTGCCAGCAGCAACGACACGGGCTCTCAAACAGGAAAACTGTTTTTT
cdr3_aa: CASSNDTGSQTGKLFF

v_call: TRBV27
j_call: TRBJ2-4
clone_size: -
d_call: TRBD1
cdr3_nt: TGTGCCAGCAGTCACCGGGACAGGAAAAACATTCAGTACTTC
cdr3_aa: CASSHRDRKNIQYF

v_call: TRBV7-9
j_call: TRBJ2-3
clone_size: few
d_call: TRBD2
cdr3_nt: TGTGCCAGCAGCTGGGAGGGGACTAGCGGGTCCTTATACACAGATACGCAGTATTTT
cdr3_aa: CASSWEGTSGSLYTDTQYF

v_call: TRBV7-9
j_call: TRBJ1-2
clone_size: -
d_call: -
cdr3_nt: TGTGCCAGCGAGGGGAACTATGGCTACACCTTC
cdr3_aa: CASEGNYGYTF

v_call: TRBV2
j_call: TRBJ1-6
clone_size: -
d_call: -
cdr3_nt: TGTGCCAGCAGCGGAAATTCACCCCTCCACTTT
cdr3_aa: CASSGNSPLHF

v_call: TRBV14
j_call: TRBJ2-5
clone_size: few
d_call: -
cdr3_nt: TGTGCCAGCAGCCGTCTCCGAGGGGAGACCCAGTACTTC
cdr3_aa: CASSRLRGETQYF

v_call: TRBV6-5
j_call: TRBJ2-3
clone_size: -
d_call: -
cdr3_nt: TGTGCCAGCAGTTCTACCGGGACCGCACGACCAGATACGCAGTATTTT
cdr3_aa: CASSSTGTARPDTQYF

v_call: TRBV28
j_call: TRBJ1-2
clone_size: -
d_call: -
cdr3_nt: TGTGCCAGCAGTCCTCTGAGGGGAAGCGGCTACACCTTT
cdr3_aa: CASSPLRGSGYTF

v_call: TRBV7-9
j_call: TRBJ2-1
clone_size: -
d_call: TRBD1
cdr3_nt: TGTGCCAGCAGCGAGAGGACAGGGTTGAATGAGCAGTTCTTC
cdr3_aa: CASSERTGLNEQFF

v_call: TRBV7-9
j_call: TRBJ2-1
clone_size: -
d_call: TRBD1
cdr3_nt: TGTGCCAGCAGCTTGGCGGGACAGGGTGTTTATGAGCAGTTCTTC
cdr3_aa: CASSLAGQGVYEQFF

v_call: TRBV29-1
j_call: TRBJ2-7
clone_size: -
d_call: -
cdr3_nt: TGCAGCGTTTTGGGGGGCGCGGCCTACGAGCAGTACTTC
cdr3_aa: CSVLGGAAYEQYF

v_call: TRBV7-6
j_call: TRBJ2-2
clone_size: -
d_call: TRBD1
cdr3_nt: TGTGCCAGCAGCTTACCAGGGGGTTCGCTAAACACCGGGGAGCTGTTTTTT
cdr3_aa: CASSLPGGSLNTGELFF

v_call: TRBV7-9
j_call: TRBJ2-3
clone_size: -
d_call: -
cdr3_nt: TGTGCCAGCAGCTTGGCCCCAGCAGATACGCAGTATTTT
cdr3_aa: CASSLAPADTQYF

v_call: TRBV29-1
j_call: TRBJ2-3
clone_size: few
d_call: -
cdr3_nt: TGCAGCGTTGAAGATGGGGTAACCAGCACAGATACGCAGTATTTT
cdr3_aa: CSVEDGVTSTDTQYF

v_call: TRBV25-1
j_call: TRBJ2-1
clone_size: -
d_call: -
cdr3_nt: TGTGCCAGCAGTGTAGACGATGAGCAGTTCTTC
cdr3_aa: CASSVDDEQFF

v_call: TRBV2
j_call: TRBJ2-1
clone_size: -
d_call: -
cdr3_nt: TGTGCCAGCAAGGCGTATGTAGAGAACAATGAGCAGTTCTTC
cdr3_aa: CASKAYVENNEQFF

v_call: TRBV28
j_call: TRBJ2-2
clone_size: -
d_call: -
cdr3_nt: TGTGCCAGCAGTTCAAGGGCGGGGAACACCGGGGAGCTGTTTTTT
cdr3_aa: CASSSRAGNTGELFF

v_call: TRBV27
j_call: TRBJ1-2
clone_size: -
d_call: -
cdr3_nt: TGTGCCAGCAGTGCGGGACTCAGCTATGGCTACACCTTC
cdr3_aa: CASSAGLSYGYTF

v_call: TRBV4-3
j_call: TRBJ2-7
clone_size: once
d_call: TRBD1
cdr3_nt: TGCGCCAGCAGCCTTATCTGGGGCCGGGACAGGAGCTACGAGCAGTACTTC
cdr3_aa: CASSLIWGRDRSYEQYF

v_call: TRBV7-8
j_call: TRBJ2-7
clone_size: -
d_call: -
cdr3_nt: TGTGCCAGCAGCTCTCGAGCCGAGCAGTACTTC
cdr3_aa: CASSSRAEQYF

v_call: TRBV19
j_call: TRBJ2-7
clone_size: -
d_call: -
cdr3_nt: TGTGCCAGTAGTATTGCTGACAGTTCCTACGAGCAGTACTTC
cdr3_aa: CASSIADSSYEQYF

v_call: TRBV6-1
j_call: TRBJ2-7
clone_size: -
d_call: -
cdr3_nt: TGTGCCAGCAGTGAATGGCCAGGGGACTACGAGCAGTACTTC
cdr3_aa: CASSEWPGDYEQYF

v_call: TRBV27
j_call: TRBJ1-2
clone_size: -
d_call: TRBD1
cdr3_nt: TGTGCCAGCAGCTCCCGGGACAGAGCTAACTATGGCTACACCTTC
cdr3_aa: CASSSRDRANYGYTF

v_call: TRBV27
j_call: TRBJ2-3
clone_size: -
d_call: TRBD2
cdr3_nt: TGTGCCAGCAGTTTTGGGGGGGTAAGCACAGATACGCAGTATTTT
cdr3_aa: CASSFGGVSTDTQYF

v_call: TRBV29-1
j_call: TRBJ2-5
clone_size: -
d_call: TRBD2
cdr3_nt: TGCAGCGTGGGGGACCTGACTAGCGGGGGCCCTCTTCAAGAGACCCAGTACTTC
cdr3_aa: CSVGDLTSGGPLQETQYF

v_call: TRBV27
j_call: TRBJ2-2
clone_size: -
d_call: -
cdr3_nt: TGTGCCAGCAGCCCTTACGGGACGAACACCGGGGAGCTGTTTTTT
cdr3_aa: CASSPYGTNTGELFF

v_call: TRBV4-1
j_call: TRBJ2-1
clone_size: -
d_call: -
cdr3_nt: TGCGCCAGCAGTCCTGACAGCTACAATGAGCAGTTCTTC
cdr3_aa: CASSPDSYNEQFF

v_call: TRBV28
j_call: TRBJ2-3
clone_size: once
d_call: -
cdr3_nt: TGTGCCAGCAGGGCAGATGCTAGCACAGATACGCAGTATTTT
cdr3_aa: CASRADASTDTQYF

v_call: TRBV11-2
j_call: TRBJ2-5
clone_size: -
d_call: -
cdr3_nt: TGTGCCAGCAGCCTCGGGGGAGCTGCTCGGGAGACCCAGTACTTC
cdr3_aa: CASSLGGAARETQYF

v_call: TRBV6-5
j_call: TRBJ2-1
clone_size: -
d_call: -
cdr3_nt: TGTGCCAGCACGTGGACTGGGCCTACCTACAATGAGCAGTTCTTC
cdr3_aa: CASTWTGPTYNEQFF

v_call: TRBV28
j_call: TRBJ2-3
clone_size: -
d_call: -
cdr3_nt: TGTGCCAGCAGTTTAGTAGAAAGGCTTAGCACAGATACGCAGTATTTT
cdr3_aa: CASSLVERLSTDTQYF

v_call: TRBV9
j_call: TRBJ2-3
clone_size: -
d_call: -
cdr3_nt: TGTGCCAGCAGCGTAGGTGGAAGCACGGCCACAGATACGCAGTATTTT
cdr3_aa: CASSVGGSTATDTQYF

v_call: TRBV7-2
j_call: TRBJ2-1
clone_size: -
d_call: TRBD2
cdr3_nt: TGTGCCAGCAGCCTATTTAGCGGGGGGGCTTCTGTCGAGCAGTTCTTC
cdr3_aa: CASSLFSGGASVEQFF

v_call: TRBV12-5
j_call: TRBJ2-7
clone_size: -
d_call: -
cdr3_nt: TGTGCTAGTGCCCCGACTCTAAACTACGAGCAGTACTTC
cdr3_aa: CASAPTLNYEQYF

v_call: TRBV7-9
j_call: TRBJ2-3
clone_size: -
d_call: -
cdr3_nt: TGTGCCAGCAGCTCCACGACACTGACCACAGATACGCAGTATTTT
cdr3_aa: CASSSTTLTTDTQYF